This is a list of T cell receptor beta chains from one sample in a study of identical twins. TCRdb analysed the 5' RACE reads with MiXCR anew, one entry per CDR3 protein. The sample holds some 660,000 distinct CDR3 sequences; over 8.5% are singletons and the top ten take around 0.95%. The same sample was also studied in work on yellow fever vaccine responses in identical twins.

Sequenced input: PBMCs. The source of these receptors is a woman aged 18 to 35 in good health. Each CDR3 is given with its conserved first and last residue. The D gene is left open where the match is weak. Rows may omit the clone size; those that give it use once, few, many or a size class.

TGTGCCACCAGTGATGGTGGAGGGGCAGCTAGCACGGAGACCCAGTACTTC CATSDGGGAASTETQYF TRBV24-1 - TRBJ2-5 -
TGCAGCGTTGGGACAGGGGGTGAAAAACTGTTTTTT CSVGTGGEKLFF TRBV29-1 TRBD1 TRBJ1-4 -
TGTGCCAGCAGCACCCGAAGCGGGAGCCTCTCCTACGAGCAGTACTTC CASSTRSGSLSYEQYF TRBV11-2 TRBD2 TRBJ2-7 -
TGTGCCAGTAGTATAGGGGCTAGCTTGGACACCGGGGAGCTGTTTTTT CASSIGASLDTGELFF TRBV19 - TRBJ2-2 few
TGTGCCAGCAGTTTTTCAGGGACCTACAATGAGCAGTTCTTC CASSFSGTYNEQFF TRBV27 - TRBJ2-1 many
TGCGCCAGCAGTGAGTCGAAAAGCCTGAACACCGGGGAGCTGTTTTTT CASSESKSLNTGELFF TRBV10-2 - TRBJ2-2 -
TGCGCCAGCAGCTTGGGGGGACAGGTAAACACTGAAGCTTTCTTT CASSLGGQVNTEAFF TRBV5-1 TRBD1 TRBJ1-1 many
TGTGCCACTGGAGGGGATCAGGTATTT CATGGDQVF TRBV19 - TRBJ1-1 few
TGCGCCAGCAGCTTACCCAGCGGGGGAAGCACAGATACGCAGTATTTT CASSLPSGGSTDTQYF TRBV5-1 TRBD2 TRBJ2-3 many
TGTGCCAGCAGTAATCCGGGACATCTCTACGAGCAGTACTTC CASSNPGHLYEQYF TRBV6-1 - TRBJ2-7 many
TGCGCCAGCAGGGACGGACAGTTAAGTCTCGTTACTGAAGCTTTCTTT CASRDGQLSLVTEAFF TRBV4-1 - TRBJ1-1 many
TGTGCCATCAGTGAGGTACTAGCGGAAGAGACCCAGTACTTC CAISEVLAEETQYF TRBV10-3 TRBD2 TRBJ2-5 many
TGCAGTGCTAGAGATGGGCCAGATTACGAGCAGTACTTC CSARDGPDYEQYF TRBV20-1 - TRBJ2-7 -
TGTGCCAGCAGCCAAAGGCCGGGGTCCGGTGGCTACACCTTC CASSQRPGSGGYTF TRBV6-1 - TRBJ1-2 -
TGTGCCAGCAGTTCCTCCCCTGGTGTCGCTGAAGCTTTCTTT CASSSSPGVAEAFF TRBV6-5 - TRBJ1-1 many
TGCAGCGTAGAGACAGGGGTGGGAGAAAAACTGTTTTTT CSVETGVGEKLFF TRBV29-1 TRBD1 TRBJ1-4 few
TGTGCCAGCAGTGAATTAGGTGACACAGATACGCAGTATTTT CASSELGDTDTQYF TRBV25-1 - TRBJ2-3 -
TGCGCCAGCAGCCAGGAAGGTACCTCTGGGGCCAACGTCCTGACTTTC CASSQEGTSGANVLTF TRBV4-3 - TRBJ2-6 many
TGTGCCAGCAGCTTATTCCAGGCGGGTGAAGCTTTCTTT CASSLFQAGEAFF TRBV11-1 - TRBJ1-1 -
TGTGCCAGCAGCGCCACCGGGACTAGCTTGTACGAGCAGTACTTC CASSATGTSLYEQYF TRBV7-9 TRBD2 TRBJ2-7 many
TGTGCCACCAGTGAATCCAGGGTGGAAGAGACCCAGTACTTC CATSESRVEETQYF TRBV24-1 - TRBJ2-5 few
TGTGCCAGCAGTGTGAGAGGGGGACAAGAGACCCAGTACTTC CASSVRGGQETQYF TRBV27 - TRBJ2-5 -
TGTGCCAGCAGACCGTCTGGTTCGGAGACCCAGTACTTC CASRPSGSETQYF TRBV7-9 - TRBJ2-5 many
TGCGCCAGCAGTGGGTCCACGCTCTACAATGAGCAGTTCTTC CASSGSTLYNEQFF TRBV5-1 - TRBJ2-1 -
TGTGCCAGCAGTTCCGGGACAGGGGCCCTCAATCAGCCCCAGCATTTT CASSSGTGALNQPQHF TRBV12-3/TRBV12-4 TRBD1 TRBJ1-5 few
TGTGCCAGCAGCTTAGGCAGGGGGCGGGACACAGATACGCAGTATTTT CASSLGRGRDTDTQYF TRBV11-3 TRBD1 TRBJ2-3 -
TGTGCCATCAGTGAAAACGCGGGAGGGCCTAACAATGAGCAGTTCTTC CAISENAGGPNNEQFF TRBV10-3 TRBD2 TRBJ2-1 -
TGCAGTGCTAGGGCTAGCATGTACTCTGGGGCCAACGTCCTGACTTTC CSARASMYSGANVLTF TRBV20-1 - TRBJ2-6 once
TGTGCCAGCAGACCCGCTCTGGTTGTCGGTGAAGCTTTCTTT CASRPALVVGEAFF TRBV28 - TRBJ1-1 few
TGTACCATCAGTTTAGGGCCAGGGGGTATTTCTGGGGCCAACGTCCTGACTTTC CTISLGPGGISGANVLTF TRBV12-3/TRBV12-4 TRBD1 TRBJ2-6 -